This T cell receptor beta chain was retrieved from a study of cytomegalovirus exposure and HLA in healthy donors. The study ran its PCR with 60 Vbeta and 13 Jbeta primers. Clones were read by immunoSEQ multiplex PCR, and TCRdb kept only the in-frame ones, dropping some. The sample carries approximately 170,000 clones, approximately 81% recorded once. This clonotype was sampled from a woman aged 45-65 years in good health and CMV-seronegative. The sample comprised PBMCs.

CDR3 protein: CASMQGRNQPQHF. DNA of the CDR3: TGTGCCAGCATGCAGGGTCGGAATCAGCCCCAGCATTTT. The chain couples TRBV2 to TRBJ1-5, with D maybe TRBD1 (5 bases). Germline CDR1 is SNHLY and CDR2 is FYNNEI. This CDR3 is 13 amino acids long. Trimming stripped 7 bases from V and 4 bases from J, with 11 bases between.